A selection of T cell receptor beta chains follows, all from one sample in a study of beta chain features in type 1 diabetes. Clones were sequenced by immunoSEQ multiplex PCR, and TCRdb holds only the in-frame ones, with some missing. The sample yields about 340,000 clones, roughly 8.8% seen once. Sequenced material: central memory CD4+ T cells from blood. The receptors stem from a man between 25 and 39 years old with type 1 diabetes. Both conserved end residues are part of each CDR3. Each record gives: clone size, J gene, D gene, V gene, CDR3 DNA, CDR3 protein. A D gene is named only where the DNA matches it firmly. Expanded clones get a size class; other rows say once, few or many, or leave the size out.

NA,TRBJ2-1,TRBD2,TRBV7-9,TGTGCCAGCAGCTTACTAGCGGTGAATGAGCAGTTCTTC,CASSLLAVNEQFF
NA,TRBJ2-3,TRBD2,TRBV7-2,TGTGCCAGCAGCTTGGGACTAGCGGTGCTCACAGATACGCAGTATTTT,CASSLGLAVLTDTQYF
few,TRBJ2-2,NA,TRBV6-5,TGTGCCAGCAGTTACTCGAACAGCCCCACCGGGGAGCTGTTTTTT,CASSYSNSPTGELFF
few,TRBJ2-2,TRBD1,TRBV18,TGTGCCAGCTCACGCTCGGGGACAGGGGCGAACACCGGGGAGCTGTTTTTT,CASSRSGTGANTGELFF
NA,TRBJ1-2,NA,TRBV15,TGTGCCACCAGCAGCCCCAACTATGGCTACACCTTC,CATSSPNYGYTF
NA,TRBJ2-5,NA,TRBV10-1,TGCGCCAGCAGCAGGGATTACCAAGAGACCCAGTACTTC,CASSRDYQETQYF
NA,TRBJ2-7,TRBD1,TRBV5-6,TGTGCCAGCAGCCCTCCTGGGACAGTGGGAGAGCAGTACTTC,CASSPPGTVGEQYF
few,TRBJ1-1,NA,TRBV4-3,TGCGCCAGCAGCCGGGACTTAGGGGGTAGTATGTTCCCTGAAGCTTTCTTT,CASSRDLGGSMFPEAFF
NA,TRBJ1-3,TRBD1,TRBV10-3,TGTGCCATCTGGGACAGGGGGAAAGGAAACACCATATATTTT,CAIWDRGKGNTIYF
NA,TRBJ1-5,NA,TRBV7-2,TGTGCCAGCAGTTTAACAGGGTCCGATCAGCCCCAGCATTTT,CASSLTGSDQPQHF
NA,TRBJ2-7,NA,TRBV7-2,TGTGCCAGCAGCTTAAATCTCGAGCAGTACTTC,CASSLNLEQYF
NA,TRBJ2-7,NA,TRBV11-2,TGTGCCAGCAGCTTAGCGTTCGAGCAGTACTTC,CASSLAFEQYF
few,TRBJ2-3,NA,TRBV19,TGTGCCAGTAGTATAAGTGTAAACACAGATACGCAGTATTTT,CASSISVNTDTQYF
few,TRBJ2-7,TRBD2,TRBV18,TGTGCCAGCTCACAGGGATTAGCGGGGCGCTACGAGCAGTACTTC,CASSQGLAGRYEQYF
few,TRBJ2-5,NA,TRBV28,TGTGCCAGCAGTTCGCCCAGCCAACAAGAGACCCAGTACTTC,CASSSPSQQETQYF
NA,TRBJ1-2,NA,TRBV7-9,TGTGCCAGCAGCTTAGTGGGGGCAGGTGATGGCTACACCTTC,CASSLVGAGDGYTF
NA,TRBJ1-3,NA,TRBV5-4,TGTGCCAGCAGCTACCGAACCTTAGGCTCTGGAAACACCATATATTTT,CASSYRTLGSGNTIYF
NA,TRBJ2-7,NA,TRBV18,TGTGCCAGCTCACCAGGTGGGGGGAGCGAGCAGTACTTC,CASSPGGGSEQYF
NA,TRBJ2-7,TRBD1,TRBV2,TGTGCCAGCAGCCGGACAGGCGTCGGGTACGAGCAGTACTTC,CASSRTGVGYEQYF
NA,TRBJ2-3,TRBD2,TRBV9,TGTGCCAGCAGCGTACTTACTAGCGGCGGAGATACGCAGTATTTT,CASSVLTSGGDTQYF
NA,TRBJ1-2,TRBD1,TRBV7-8,TGTGCCAGCAGCTTAAAATCACAGGGGGCGCTTGGCTACACCTTC,CASSLKSQGALGYTF
few,TRBJ2-1,NA,TRBV6-6,TGTGCCAGCAGCCAGGGACTTGAGCAGTTCTTC,CASSQGLEQFF
many,TRBJ1-6,NA,TRBV7-9,TGTGCCAGCAGCTTGACACGGGATAATTCACCCCTCCACTTT,CASSLTRDNSPLHF
NA,TRBJ1-1,NA,TRBV25-1,TGTGCCAGCAGTGACCAGACAGTTAACACTGAAGCTTTCTTT,CASSDQTVNTEAFF